This T cell receptor (beta chain) was retrieved from a study of T cell responses to AZD1222 COVID-19 vaccine. The table came from immunoSEQ multiplex PCR; TCRdb's copy has only in-frame clones and leaves some out. The sample gives some 56,000 clones, around 85% of which show up once; more than 12% is in the top ten. On this clone itself: Its antigen is not known.

Broader study findings: Donors skewed white British and female; clonal diversity was possibly underestimated. Spike as a whole was targeted by vaccine-associated CD4 TCRs, dominant at 160-218 and 743-854.

Germline loops: CDR1 LNHDA, CDR2 SQIVND (reference sequence). The CDR3 runs to 16 residues. V lost 5 bases and J lost 0, with 14 bases in between. This clonotype was sampled from an adult in good health. The source was peripheral blood, collected on day 0 of AZD1222 vaccination. The chain joins TRBV19 to TRBJ1-5, with D maybe TRBD1 (6 bases). The CDR3 region has the DNA TGTGCCAGTAGTGGTCTGGGGGGGGCTAGCAATCAGCCCCAGCATTTT. Amino acids: CASSGLGGASNQPQHF.